This TCR beta chain was captured by sequencing in a study of blood T cell repertoires in COVID-19. Study background: The United States, Italy and Spain supplied acute and convalescent COVID-19 samples. PBMCs, B-cell-depleted T cells, or T cells provided the cDNA or gDNA that made up the material.

Germline CDR1 MNHEY, CDR2 SVGAGI. The V end lost 7 bases, the J end lost 4 bases, and 8 bases lay between the germline ends. CDR3 length: 12 residues. Profiling relied on immunoSEQ multiplex PCR, and the TCRdb table lists in-frame clones only, not all of them. The sample consists of approximately 50,000 clones, around 85% of them appearing once. The source material was peripheral blood. The V gene is TRBV6-5, the J gene TRBJ1-3, with D uncertain. The TCR sequence derives from a man between 60 and 75 years old with acute or convalescent COVID-19. CDR3 sequence reads: CASTSSGNTIYF. As DNA, the CDR3 is TGTGCCAGCACCTCGAGCGGAAACACCATATATTTT.